These 30 T cell receptor beta chains came from one sample sequenced in a study of blood T cell repertoires in COVID-19. The method was immunoSEQ multiplex PCR; TCRdb's version includes in-frame clones alone and lacks a portion of them. In the table there are about 250,000 clones, 86% of which are singletons. Material for sequencing was peripheral blood. The receptor set was obtained from an older woman who had recovered from COVID-19.

This sequence joins TRBV5-1 and TRBJ1-4; unclear D gene. V lost 0 bases and J lost 4, with 7 bases in between. The germline V gene has CDR1 SGHRS and CDR2 YFSETQ. This CDR3 is built from 14 residues. This CDR3 reads CASSLGRDNEKLFF. CDR3 coding DNA: TGCGCCAGCAGCTTGGGGAGGGATAATGAAAAACTGTTTTTT.

V is TRBV19 and J is TRBJ2-3; 15 bases map to TRBD2. Germline V gene lookup returns CDR1 LNHDA and CDR2 SQIVND (reference sequence). The CDR3 loop spans 18 amino acids. V was pared by 1 base and J by 4 bases, with 6 bases of the junction left unmatched. CDR3 sequence: CASSIGGLAGGLPDTQYF. CDR3 coding DNA: TGTGCCAGTAGTATAGGAGGACTAGCGGGGGGGCTGCCAGATACGCAGTATTTT.

V is TRBV7-9 and J is TRBJ1-4, with a weak D call TRBD1 (6 bases). Per germline, CDR1 SEHNR and CDR2 FQNEAQ (reference sequence). Trimming stripped 1 base from V and 3 bases from J, with 12 bases between. The CDR3 loop spans 16 amino acids. CDR3 DNA: TGTGCCAGCAGCTTAGGAGGGGGGGCAGCTAATGAAAAACTGTTTTTT. Translation gives CASSLGGGAANEKLFF.

The chain employs TRBV21-1 and TRBJ2-1; TRBD1, as called in the table, went unchecked against the DNA. TRBV21-1 corresponds to a pseudogene. The CDR3 is 17 amino acids. DNA of the CDR3: TGTGCCAGCAGCATACGTTACCGGGACAGAGGATTCAATGAGCAGTTCTTC. Protein sequence: CASSIRYRDRGFNEQFF.

V is TRBV6-5 and J is TRBJ1-1; 7 nucleotides align to TRBD1. The CDR3 is 13 residues long. Germline V gene sequence: CDR1 MNHEY, CDR2 SVGAGI. The J segment lost 6 bases and the V segment lost 2 bases, leaving 3 bases of the junction unmatched. The CDR3 loop reads CASSYTGTAEAFF. Here the CDR3 DNA reads TGTGCCAGCAGTTACACGGGGACAGCTGAAGCTTTCTTT.

CDR3: CSVVLELAEGQPQHF. Written as DNA, the CDR3 is TGCAGCGTTGTCCTCGAACTAGCCGAGGGGCAGCCCCAGCATTTT. This chain links TRBV29-1 with TRBJ1-5, with D maybe TRBD1 (5 bases). CDR3 size: 15 residues. Trimming removed 4 bases from V and 7 bases from J, with 20 bases in between. Germline V lookup: CDR1 SQVTM, CDR2 ANQGSEA.

The chain uses TRBV2 and TRBJ1-2, with TRBD1 matching over 9 bases. The CDR3 extends over 13 amino acids. In germline, CDR1 is SNHLY, CDR2 FYNNEI. Losses at the gene ends were 1 base for V and 7 bases for J; bases not matched to a gene: 1. The CDR3 nucleotides are TGTGCCAGCAGTGAAGACAGGGGGCCTGGCTACACCTTC. This sequence encodes CASSEDRGPGYTF.

The chain combines TRBV7-2 with TRBJ2-1, with 7 bases lining up with TRBD2. Germline CDR1 is SGHTA and CDR2 is FQGNSA. This CDR3 has 13 amino acids. The V gene end was trimmed by 6 bases and the J gene end by 4 bases; junction bases not matched to a gene: 3. The CDR3 loop reads CASRLSGYNEQFF. CDR3 coding DNA: TGTGCCAGCAGACTTAGCGGGTACAATGAGCAGTTCTTC.

J is TRBJ2-7 and V is TRBV5-4; TRBD2 matches at 7 bases. The J segment lost 3 bases and the V segment lost 3 bases, leaving 3 bases of the junction unmatched. The CDR3 extends over 13 amino acids. Germline lookup yields CDR1 SGHNT and CDR2 YYREEE (reference sequence). The CDR3 nucleotides read TGTGCCAGCAGCTACAGCGGGGTCTACGAGCAGTACTTC. Amino acids: CASSYSGVYEQYF.

CDR3 loop: CATRTSGGSRETQYF. The CDR3 nucleotides are TGTGCCACCCGGACTAGCGGGGGGTCTCGGGAGACCCAGTACTTC. The chain joins TRBV19 to TRBJ2-5, with TRBD2 matching 14 bases. CDR3 length: 15 residues. Trimming cost V 10 bases and J 5 bases; bases outside gene matches: 9. The germline V gene has CDR1 LNHDA and CDR2 SQIVND (reference sequence).

This clone was recorded only once. The chain is built from TRBV14 and TRBJ1-5; TRBD1 is a possible D gene (6 bases). The CDR3 sequence is 16 residues long. The germline gives CDR1 SGHDN, CDR2 FVKESK. V was pared by 4 bases and J by 2 bases, with 15 bases between. CDR3 amino acids: CASSPSRGSGNQPQHF. The CDR3 DNA sequence: TGTGCCAGCAGCCCAAGCAGGGGAAGCGGCAATCAGCCCCAGCATTTT.

A note on this clone: The sample holds other DNA sequences that translate to the same CDR3. CDR3 in DNA: TGCGCCAGCAGCTCCGACAGGGCTAACACTGAAGCTTTCTTT. It specifies CASSSDRANTEAFF. The V gene is TRBV5-1, the J gene TRBJ1-1, with 7 bases identical to TRBD1. CDR3 size: 14 residues. The germline gives CDR1 SGHRS, CDR2 YFSETQ. The J segment lost 2 bases and the V segment lost 3 bases, leaving 4 bases of the junction unmatched.

This clone came up a few times. The CDR3 sequence: CASSSVQGAASPLHF. CDR3 in DNA: TGTGCCAGCAGCTCAGTACAGGGGGCGGCTTCACCCCTCCACTTT. The chain employs TRBV7-9 and TRBJ1-6; 9 bases line up with TRBD1. The CDR3 loop spans 15 amino acids. CDR1 and CDR2 from the germline V gene are SEHNR and FQNEAQ (reference sequence). The trim removed 4 bases at V and 9 bases at J, leaving 7 bases unmatched. The complete variable domain, with remaining parts taken from reference TRBV7-9 and TRBJ1-6, reads DTGVSQNPRHKITKRGQNVTFRCDPISEHNRLYWYRQTLGQGPEFLTYFQNEAQLEKSRLLSDRFSAERPKGSFSTLEIQRTEQGDSAMYLCASSSVQGAASPLHFGNGTRLTVT.

V and J are TRBV20-1 and TRBJ2-5; D unresolved. Germline V gene data show CDR1 as DFQATT and CDR2 as SNEGSKA (reference sequence). This CDR3 has 14 residues. The V and J ends lost 3 bases and 6 bases respectively, with 17 bases between them. Here the CDR3 DNA reads TGCAGTGCTAGTATGAGGCCTAGTTCGCAGACCCAGTACTTC. Residues: CSASMRPSSQTQYF.

Concerning this clone itself: Other DNA sequences in this sample translate to the same CDR3. The chain carries TRBV9 and TRBJ1-5, with a tentative D call TRBD1 (5 bases). The V and J ends lost 4 bases and 1 base respectively, with 12 bases between them. The length of the CDR3 is 15 residues. Germline V gene sequence: CDR1 SGDLS, CDR2 YYNGEE. CDR3 nucleotides: TGTGCCAGCAGCAATACAGGAGACAGCAATCAGCCCCAGCATTTT. It specifies CASSNTGDSNQPQHF.

The chain links TRBV15 to TRBJ1-3; the D gene is possibly TRBD1 (5 bases). The CDR3 covers 15 residues. Germline CDR1 and CDR2: LNHNV and YYDKDF (reference sequence). V lost 1 base to trimming and J lost 0 bases, with 7 bases between them. In DNA form, the CDR3 reads TGTGCCACCAGCAGAGGCAGGGACTCTGGAAACACCATATATTTT. It translates to CATSRGRDSGNTIYF. Full variable domain (outside the CDR3, taken from reference TRBV15 and TRBJ1-3): DAMVIQNPRYQVTQFGKPVTLSCSQTLNHNVMYWYQQKSSQAPKLLFHYYDKDFNNEADTPDNFQSRRPNTSFCFLDIRSPGLGDTAMYLCATSRGRDSGNTIYFGEGSWLTVV.

V gene TRBV5-1 combines with J gene TRBJ2-1; 10 bases line up with TRBD2. The CDR3 is 15 amino acids. The J segment lost 7 bases and the V segment lost 4 bases, leaving 8 bases of the junction unmatched. The germline CDR1 and CDR2 sequences are SGHRS and YFSETQ. CDR3 DNA: TGCGCCAGCAGCCCGCCGGCTAGCGGGGGAAATGAGCAGTTCTTC. Its translation is CASSPPASGGNEQFF.

The chain joins TRBV10-3 to TRBJ2-7; TRBD2 might be the D (7 bases). V shed 11 bases and J shed 5 bases, with 16 bases lying between them. The CDR3 is made up of 12 amino acids. The germline gives CDR1 ENHRY, CDR2 SYGVKD. The CDR3 loop is CAVEGGGNEQYF. The CDR3 region has the DNA TGTGCCGTAGAGGGGGGAGGGAACGAGCAGTACTTC.

The chain has TRBV6-5 and TRBJ2-7, with a weak D call TRBD1 (5 bases). Germline V gene sequence: CDR1 MNHEY, CDR2 SVGAGI. V lost 7 bases and J lost 2, with 12 bases in between. The CDR3 extends over 13 amino acids. Written as DNA, the CDR3 is TGTGCCAGCAAGACAGCACCGGCCTACGAGCAGTACTTC. It specifies CASKTAPAYEQYF.

This sequence joins TRBV28 and TRBJ1-2, with a weak D call TRBD1 (6 bases). This CDR3 spans 13 amino acids. Germline assignment: CDR1 MDHEN and CDR2 SYDVKM. Trimming shortened V by 2 bases and J by 8 bases, and 12 bases separated the two germline ends. CDR3 nucleotide sequence: TGTGCCAGCAGTTTAGGGGGCCGGCGGGGCTACACCTTC. This codes for CASSLGGRRGYTF.

This sequence joins TRBV10-3 and TRBJ2-3; D is ambiguous. Trimming took 6 bases from V and 7 from J, leaving 11 bases between them. The V gene's germline CDR1 is ENHRY and CDR2 SYGVKD. The CDR3 runs 12 residues. CDR3 sequence reads: CAISPRSNTQYF. The CDR3 DNA is TGTGCCATCAGCCCGCGGAGTAATACGCAGTATTTT.

The chain recombines TRBV5-8 with TRBJ1-5, with D perhaps matching TRBD1 (6 bases). The CDR3 spans 15 residues. Trimming stripped 4 bases from V and 3 bases from J, with 14 bases between. Germline values: CDR1 SGHTS, CDR2 YDEGEE. CDR3 residues: CASSPPPGANQPQHF. CDR3 bases: TGTGCCAGCAGCCCTCCCCCAGGGGCCAATCAGCCCCAGCATTTT.

The chain couples TRBV7-2 to TRBJ2-1; TRBD2 agrees at 9 bases. CDR1 is SGHTA, CDR2 FQGNSA, per germline. The CDR3 has 14 residues. The junction had 2 bases not matched to a gene; V was cut back by 2 bases and J by 6 bases. CDR3: CASSLLLAGNEQFF. CDR3 DNA sequence: TGTGCCAGCAGCTTATTACTAGCGGGCAATGAGCAGTTCTTC.

The V call is TRBV28, the J call TRBJ1-3; unclear D gene. In germline, CDR1 is MDHEN, CDR2 SYDVKM. This CDR3 is 14 amino acids long. V was pared by 6 bases and J by 0 bases, with 9 bases between. Here the CDR3 DNA reads TGTGCCAGCAGGGCAGCAGGCTCTGGAAACACCATATATTTT. Translating gives CASRAAGSGNTIYF.

The CDR3 bases are TGTGCCAGTAGGCGAGACAGATCTCATGAAAAACTGTTTTTT. It is translated as CASRRDRSHEKLFF. The chain couples TRBV19 to TRBJ1-4, with D tentatively TRBD1 (5 bases). V lost 6 bases and J 6 bases, leaving 14 bases between the germline ends. The CDR3 runs 14 residues. CDR1 is LNHDA, CDR2 SQIVND, per germline (reference sequence). The entire variable domain, with the rest obtained from reference TRBV19 and TRBJ1-4, is as follows: DGGITQSPKYLFRKEGQNVTLSCEQNLNHDAMYWYRQDPGQGLRLIYYSQIVNDFQKGDIAEGYSVSREKKESFPLTVTSAQKNPTAFYLCASRRDRSHEKLFFGSGTQLSVL.

The chain uses TRBV5-1 and TRBJ2-5, with D possibly matching TRBD2 (6 bases). Trimming removed 7 bases at V and 3 bases at J, with 22 bases between. The CDR3 loop spans 16 amino acids. Germline values: CDR1 SGHRS, CDR2 YFSETQ. CDR3 sequence reads: CASAFRGRDEKETQYF. DNA of the CDR3: TGCGCCAGCGCATTTCGGGGGAGAGACGAAAAAGAGACCCAGTACTTC. The full variable domain, completed using reference TRBV5-1 and TRBJ2-5, is KAGVTQTPRYLIKTRGQQVTLSCSPISGHRSVSWYQQTPGQGLQFLFEYFSETQRNKGNFPGRFSGRQFSNSRSEMNVSTLELGDSALYLCASAFRGRDEKETQYFGPGTRLLVL.

V gene TRBV2 combines with J gene TRBJ1-2, with D maybe TRBD1 (5 bases). CDR1 is SNHLY and CDR2 is FYNNEI in the germline V gene. The CDR3 length is 14 residues. Trimming took off 2 bases at V and 8 bases at J, with 15 bases between the two ends. This chain's CDR3 is CASSESGPFGGYTF. CDR3 nucleotide sequence: TGTGCCAGCAGTGAATCAGGGCCTTTCGGAGGCTACACCTTC.

The chain links TRBV28 to TRBJ2-1; 7 positions agree with TRBD1. Germline values: CDR1 MDHEN, CDR2 SYDVKM. Germline trimming cut 7 bases from V and 7 bases from J; bases unmatched to any gene: 10. The CDR3 has 14 amino acids. CDR3 DNA: TGTGCCAGCACCTTGGGACAGCCGACTAATGAGCAGTTCTTC. Translating gives CASTLGQPTNEQFF.

This clone was recorded a few times. This rearrangement joins TRBV7-8 to TRBJ1-5, with D unclear. Germline V gene sequence: CDR1 SGHVS, CDR2 FQNEAQ. The V and J ends lost 1 base and 2 bases respectively, with 9 bases between them. CDR3 length equals 15 residues. Here the CDR3 DNA reads TGTGCCAGCAGCTTAGTGGGAGGAGGCAATCAGCCCCAGCATTTT. Its translation: CASSLVGGGNQPQHF.

This rearrangement joins TRBV13 to TRBJ1-1; 7 nucleotides align to TRBD1. Germline-derived CDR1 and CDR2 are PRHDT and FYEKMQ (reference sequence). J was trimmed by 3 bases and V by 6 bases; bases with no gene match: 4. This CDR3 is built from 13 residues. The CDR3 DNA follows: TGTGCCAGCAGAACAGGGGCCTACACTGAAGCTTTCTTT. This sequence encodes CASRTGAYTEAFF.